This TCR beta chain was observed in a study of shared T cell receptors in the human thymus. Data came from immunoSEQ multiplex PCR; TCRdb stores just in-frame clones and leaves some out. The data contain approximately 730,000 clones, 80% to 90% of them singletons. Between the trimmed V and J ends, which lost 6 bases and 1 base, there was a span of 6 bases. The CDR3 length is 11 residues. Per germline, CDR1 DFQATT and CDR2 SNEGSKA (reference sequence). This same sample was also part of a study on human thymus T cells. In that study: Corrective surgery for congenital heart defects was being performed on the healthy Finnish infants who served as donors. Thymic samples were excised during corrective heart operations. Repertoires sampled from thymus and blood appeared biased in V and J gene usage. Related work showed strongly overlapping thymic repertoires across unrelated individuals.

The rearrangement uses TRBV20-1 and TRBJ1-1, with D tentatively TRBD1 (5 bases). The receptor was isolated from a girl under two years old with a congenital heart defect. The specimen was thymocytes. Here the CDR3 reads CSAGGNTEAFF. For the CDR3, the DNA is TGCAGTGCCGGGGGGAACACTGAAGCTTTCTTT.